Each of the 19 T cell receptor beta chains below was sequenced from the same sample in a study of CD4 T cells in relation to SARS-CoV-2 and coronaviruses. No cognate antigen is known for these TCRs. Libraries were prepared by immunoSEQ multiplex PCR; TCRdb keeps only in-frame clonotypes and omits some of them. Of about 31,000 clones listed, 65% to 80% are singletons. Sequenced input: memory CD4+ T cells from PBMCs, cultured in vitro. The receptors come from an adult with COVID-19.

The chain links TRBV7-2 to TRBJ1-1; D gene unclear. CDR1 is SGHTA, CDR2 FQGNSA, per germline. The CDR3 is made up of 14 amino acids. Trimming left V 2 bases short and J 2 bases short, with 9 bases between. Here the CDR3 reads CASSLQGYNTEAFF. For the CDR3, the DNA is TGTGCCAGCAGCTTACAAGGTTATAACACTGAAGCTTTCTTT.

V is TRBV3-1 (or the pseudogene TRBV3-2) and J is TRBJ2-7; 14 bases are shared with TRBD2. Germline V lookup: CDR1 LGHDT, CDR2 YNNKEL (reference sequence). V shed 1 base and J 7 bases; nucleotides not matched to a gene: 21. The CDR3 is 21 amino acids. This CDR3 reads CASSQVRQRLAGGPPIGEQYF. Here the CDR3 DNA reads TGTGCCAGCAGCCAAGTCCGCCAAAGACTAGCGGGAGGGCCACCGATCGGGGAGCAGTACTTC.

The genes are TRBV5-4 and TRBJ2-3; TRBD2 is a possible D gene (6 bases). Germline V gene lookup returns CDR1 SGHNT and CDR2 YYREEE (reference sequence). V lost 5 bases and J lost 0, with 16 bases in between. CDR3 size: 16 residues. The CDR3 DNA sequence: TGTGCCAGCAGACCGGGGGACTCGCCTAGCACAGATACGCAGTATTTT. It encodes CASRPGDSPSTDTQYF.

This clone appeared a few times. The V and J genes are TRBV3-1 (or the pseudogene TRBV3-2) and TRBJ2-7; 12 nucleotides agree with TRBD2. V lost 3 bases to trimming and J lost 2 bases; unmatched junction nucleotides: 2. Germline CDR1 is LGHDT and CDR2 is YNNKEL (reference sequence). The CDR3 is made up of 15 amino acids. The CDR3 reads CASSQTSGGTYEQYF. The CDR3 DNA follows: TGTGCCAGCAGCCAGACTAGCGGGGGAACCTACGAGCAGTACTTC.

The chain recombines TRBV5-4 with TRBJ2-1, with 9 bases that match TRBD2. Germline loops: CDR1 SGHNT, CDR2 YYREEE (reference sequence). The V segment lost 5 bases and the J segment 5 bases; nucleotides outside the gene matches: 5. CDR3 length equals 14 residues. The chain's CDR3 is CASSSGLANNEQFF. The CDR3 region has the DNA TGTGCCAGCAGTTCCGGACTAGCGAACAATGAGCAGTTCTTC.

This chain links TRBV11-2 with TRBJ2-1; D gene uncertain. The CDR3 is 13 residues long. Germline CDR1 reads SGHAT; CDR2 reads FQNNGV. V lost 3 bases to trimming and J lost 9 bases, with 12 bases between them. The CDR3: CASSFGQVGEQFF. In nucleotides, the CDR3 is TGTGCCAGCAGCTTCGGTCAGGTCGGTGAGCAGTTCTTC.

The rearrangement uses TRBV9 and TRBJ2-1, with TRBD2 matching 7 bases. This CDR3 has 16 amino acids. Germline V gene data show CDR1 as SGDLS and CDR2 as YYNGEE. With 4 bases clipped from V and 4 bases from J, the junction kept 11 bases outside the gene matches. The CDR3 here is CASSTTWGGSYNEQFF. In DNA, the CDR3 is TGTGCCAGCAGCACAACATGGGGGGGATCGTACAATGAGCAGTTCTTC.

In nucleotides, the CDR3 is TGTGCCAGCAGCTTGGAAGGGGGGATGGCCACAGATACGCAGTATTTT. It encodes CASSLEGGMATDTQYF. The rearrangement joins TRBV11-3 to TRBJ2-3; D tentatively reads TRBD1 or TRBD2 (6 bases each). V shed 3 bases and J shed 2 bases, with 15 bases lying between them. This CDR3 has 16 residues. Per the germline V gene, CDR1 is SGHNT and CDR2 is YENEEA.

The chain employs TRBV5-4 and TRBJ2-6; perhaps TRBD1 as D (6 bases). The V end lost 4 bases, the J end lost 4 bases, and 18 bases lay between the germline ends. The CDR3 extends over 17 amino acids. Germline V gene lookup returns CDR1 SGHNT and CDR2 YYREEE (reference sequence). DNA of the CDR3: TGTGCCAGCAGCGGACAAAAGACAGGAGACGGGGCCAACGTCCTGACTTTC. It translates to CASSGQKTGDGANVLTF. The full variable domain, its missing parts supplied by reference TRBV5-4 and TRBJ2-6, is ETGVTQSPTHLIKTRGQQVTLRCSSQSGHNTVSWYQQALGQGPQFIFQYYREEENGRGNFPPRFSGLQFPNYSSELNVNALELDDSALYLCASSGQKTGDGANVLTFGAGSRLTVL.

This clone was recorded a few times. The gene calls are TRBV7-9 and TRBJ2-1, with 7 bases lining up with TRBD1. Losses at the gene ends were 5 bases for V and 4 bases for J; bases not matched to a gene: 5. This CDR3 contains 14 residues. Germline lookup yields CDR1 SEHNR and CDR2 FQNEAQ (reference sequence). CDR3 sequence reads: CASSQQGPYNEQFF. The CDR3 nucleotides read TGTGCCAGCAGCCAACAGGGGCCGTACAATGAGCAGTTCTTC.

The rearrangement joins TRBV4-3 to TRBJ2-7; TRBD1 matches at 10 bases. This CDR3 has 16 amino acids. The V gene end was trimmed by 0 bases and the J gene end by 2 bases; junction bases not matched to a gene: 4. Germline CDR1 reads LGHNA; CDR2 reads YSLEER. The CDR3 spells CASSQDWTGGTYEQYF. In nucleotides, the CDR3 is TGCGCCAGCAGCCAAGATTGGACAGGGGGAACCTACGAGCAGTACTTC.

This chain joins TRBV12-5 and TRBJ1-6; 7 bases match TRBD1. V lost 6 bases to trimming and J lost 0 bases; unmatched junction nucleotides: 5. This CDR3 spans 16 amino acids. Germline-derived CDR1 and CDR2 are LGHNT and FRNRAP. For the CDR3, the DNA is TGTGCTAGTGGCCCGGGACAGATCTCCTATAATTCACCCCTCCACTTT. Amino acid sequence: CASGPGQISYNSPLHF.

The rearrangement uses TRBV3-1 (or the pseudogene TRBV3-2) and TRBJ1-1; D possibly corresponds to TRBD1 (6 bases). The length of the CDR3 is 14 residues. The germline CDR1 and CDR2 sequences are LGHDT and YNNKEL (reference sequence). The V gene lost 1 base and the J gene lost 4 bases, with 10 bases spanning the gap. CDR3 amino acids: CASSQGGRGTEAFF. The CDR3 region has the DNA TGTGCCAGCAGCCAAGGGGGGCGAGGCACTGAAGCTTTCTTT.

This chain links TRBV24-1 with TRBJ2-3, with D hard to call. In germline, CDR1 is KGHDR, CDR2 SFDVKD. CDR3 length equals 13 residues. V dropped 1 base and J dropped 4 bases, with 5 bases sitting between them. The CDR3 reads CATSDFLSDTQYF. CDR3 coding DNA: TGTGCCACCAGTGATTTTTTATCAGATACGCAGTATTTT.

The genes are TRBV30 and TRBJ1-2; 8 bases align to TRBD1. The CDR3 spans 13 residues. Trimming removed 0 bases from V and 6 bases from J; junction bases left unmatched: 3. The germline V gene encodes CDR1 GTSNPN and CDR2 SVGIG (reference sequence). CDR3 sequence reads: CAWSVQGVDGYTF. CDR3 coding DNA: TGTGCCTGGAGTGTACAGGGGGTTGATGGCTACACCTTC.

The rearrangement links TRBV14 to TRBJ2-3, with 7 bases matching TRBD2. With V trimmed by 4 bases and J by 1 base, 2 bases remained unmatched. The CDR3 consists of 14 residues. Per the germline V gene, CDR1 is SGHDN and CDR2 is FVKESK. The CDR3 DNA sequence: TGTGCCAGCAGCCCCCGGGGGGGCACAGATACGCAGTATTTT. Encoded protein: CASSPRGGTDTQYF.

The chain couples TRBV9 to TRBJ1-6, with D possibly matching TRBD1 (5 bases). Germline V CDR1 and CDR2: SGDLS, YYNGEE. The CDR3 sequence is 16 residues long. Trimming took 4 bases from V and 9 from J, leaving 20 bases between them. The CDR3 is CASSNRRGREGSPLHF. The CDR3, as DNA: TGTGCCAGCAGCAACAGGAGGGGACGGGAGGGTTCACCCCTCCACTTT.

The chain links TRBV5-5 to TRBJ2-7, with 10 bases matching TRBD2. Germline loops: CDR1 SGHKS, CDR2 YYEKEE (reference sequence). The CDR3 consists of 16 residues. V gave up 4 bases and J gave up 4 bases; unmatched junction bases: 11. The CDR3: CASSPRGLAGVYEQYF. CDR3 DNA: TGTGCCAGCAGCCCTCGAGGGCTAGCGGGAGTGTACGAGCAGTACTTC.

This clone was observed a handful of times. The gene calls are TRBV3-1 (or the pseudogene TRBV3-2) and TRBJ2-5; unclear D gene. V lost 0 bases and J 6 bases, leaving 5 bases between the germline ends. The CDR3 length is 12 residues. Germline-derived CDR1 and CDR2 are LGHDT and YNNKEL (reference sequence). The CDR3, as DNA: TGTGCCAGCAGCCAAGATCGGCAGACCCAGTACTTC. This translates into CASSQDRQTQYF.